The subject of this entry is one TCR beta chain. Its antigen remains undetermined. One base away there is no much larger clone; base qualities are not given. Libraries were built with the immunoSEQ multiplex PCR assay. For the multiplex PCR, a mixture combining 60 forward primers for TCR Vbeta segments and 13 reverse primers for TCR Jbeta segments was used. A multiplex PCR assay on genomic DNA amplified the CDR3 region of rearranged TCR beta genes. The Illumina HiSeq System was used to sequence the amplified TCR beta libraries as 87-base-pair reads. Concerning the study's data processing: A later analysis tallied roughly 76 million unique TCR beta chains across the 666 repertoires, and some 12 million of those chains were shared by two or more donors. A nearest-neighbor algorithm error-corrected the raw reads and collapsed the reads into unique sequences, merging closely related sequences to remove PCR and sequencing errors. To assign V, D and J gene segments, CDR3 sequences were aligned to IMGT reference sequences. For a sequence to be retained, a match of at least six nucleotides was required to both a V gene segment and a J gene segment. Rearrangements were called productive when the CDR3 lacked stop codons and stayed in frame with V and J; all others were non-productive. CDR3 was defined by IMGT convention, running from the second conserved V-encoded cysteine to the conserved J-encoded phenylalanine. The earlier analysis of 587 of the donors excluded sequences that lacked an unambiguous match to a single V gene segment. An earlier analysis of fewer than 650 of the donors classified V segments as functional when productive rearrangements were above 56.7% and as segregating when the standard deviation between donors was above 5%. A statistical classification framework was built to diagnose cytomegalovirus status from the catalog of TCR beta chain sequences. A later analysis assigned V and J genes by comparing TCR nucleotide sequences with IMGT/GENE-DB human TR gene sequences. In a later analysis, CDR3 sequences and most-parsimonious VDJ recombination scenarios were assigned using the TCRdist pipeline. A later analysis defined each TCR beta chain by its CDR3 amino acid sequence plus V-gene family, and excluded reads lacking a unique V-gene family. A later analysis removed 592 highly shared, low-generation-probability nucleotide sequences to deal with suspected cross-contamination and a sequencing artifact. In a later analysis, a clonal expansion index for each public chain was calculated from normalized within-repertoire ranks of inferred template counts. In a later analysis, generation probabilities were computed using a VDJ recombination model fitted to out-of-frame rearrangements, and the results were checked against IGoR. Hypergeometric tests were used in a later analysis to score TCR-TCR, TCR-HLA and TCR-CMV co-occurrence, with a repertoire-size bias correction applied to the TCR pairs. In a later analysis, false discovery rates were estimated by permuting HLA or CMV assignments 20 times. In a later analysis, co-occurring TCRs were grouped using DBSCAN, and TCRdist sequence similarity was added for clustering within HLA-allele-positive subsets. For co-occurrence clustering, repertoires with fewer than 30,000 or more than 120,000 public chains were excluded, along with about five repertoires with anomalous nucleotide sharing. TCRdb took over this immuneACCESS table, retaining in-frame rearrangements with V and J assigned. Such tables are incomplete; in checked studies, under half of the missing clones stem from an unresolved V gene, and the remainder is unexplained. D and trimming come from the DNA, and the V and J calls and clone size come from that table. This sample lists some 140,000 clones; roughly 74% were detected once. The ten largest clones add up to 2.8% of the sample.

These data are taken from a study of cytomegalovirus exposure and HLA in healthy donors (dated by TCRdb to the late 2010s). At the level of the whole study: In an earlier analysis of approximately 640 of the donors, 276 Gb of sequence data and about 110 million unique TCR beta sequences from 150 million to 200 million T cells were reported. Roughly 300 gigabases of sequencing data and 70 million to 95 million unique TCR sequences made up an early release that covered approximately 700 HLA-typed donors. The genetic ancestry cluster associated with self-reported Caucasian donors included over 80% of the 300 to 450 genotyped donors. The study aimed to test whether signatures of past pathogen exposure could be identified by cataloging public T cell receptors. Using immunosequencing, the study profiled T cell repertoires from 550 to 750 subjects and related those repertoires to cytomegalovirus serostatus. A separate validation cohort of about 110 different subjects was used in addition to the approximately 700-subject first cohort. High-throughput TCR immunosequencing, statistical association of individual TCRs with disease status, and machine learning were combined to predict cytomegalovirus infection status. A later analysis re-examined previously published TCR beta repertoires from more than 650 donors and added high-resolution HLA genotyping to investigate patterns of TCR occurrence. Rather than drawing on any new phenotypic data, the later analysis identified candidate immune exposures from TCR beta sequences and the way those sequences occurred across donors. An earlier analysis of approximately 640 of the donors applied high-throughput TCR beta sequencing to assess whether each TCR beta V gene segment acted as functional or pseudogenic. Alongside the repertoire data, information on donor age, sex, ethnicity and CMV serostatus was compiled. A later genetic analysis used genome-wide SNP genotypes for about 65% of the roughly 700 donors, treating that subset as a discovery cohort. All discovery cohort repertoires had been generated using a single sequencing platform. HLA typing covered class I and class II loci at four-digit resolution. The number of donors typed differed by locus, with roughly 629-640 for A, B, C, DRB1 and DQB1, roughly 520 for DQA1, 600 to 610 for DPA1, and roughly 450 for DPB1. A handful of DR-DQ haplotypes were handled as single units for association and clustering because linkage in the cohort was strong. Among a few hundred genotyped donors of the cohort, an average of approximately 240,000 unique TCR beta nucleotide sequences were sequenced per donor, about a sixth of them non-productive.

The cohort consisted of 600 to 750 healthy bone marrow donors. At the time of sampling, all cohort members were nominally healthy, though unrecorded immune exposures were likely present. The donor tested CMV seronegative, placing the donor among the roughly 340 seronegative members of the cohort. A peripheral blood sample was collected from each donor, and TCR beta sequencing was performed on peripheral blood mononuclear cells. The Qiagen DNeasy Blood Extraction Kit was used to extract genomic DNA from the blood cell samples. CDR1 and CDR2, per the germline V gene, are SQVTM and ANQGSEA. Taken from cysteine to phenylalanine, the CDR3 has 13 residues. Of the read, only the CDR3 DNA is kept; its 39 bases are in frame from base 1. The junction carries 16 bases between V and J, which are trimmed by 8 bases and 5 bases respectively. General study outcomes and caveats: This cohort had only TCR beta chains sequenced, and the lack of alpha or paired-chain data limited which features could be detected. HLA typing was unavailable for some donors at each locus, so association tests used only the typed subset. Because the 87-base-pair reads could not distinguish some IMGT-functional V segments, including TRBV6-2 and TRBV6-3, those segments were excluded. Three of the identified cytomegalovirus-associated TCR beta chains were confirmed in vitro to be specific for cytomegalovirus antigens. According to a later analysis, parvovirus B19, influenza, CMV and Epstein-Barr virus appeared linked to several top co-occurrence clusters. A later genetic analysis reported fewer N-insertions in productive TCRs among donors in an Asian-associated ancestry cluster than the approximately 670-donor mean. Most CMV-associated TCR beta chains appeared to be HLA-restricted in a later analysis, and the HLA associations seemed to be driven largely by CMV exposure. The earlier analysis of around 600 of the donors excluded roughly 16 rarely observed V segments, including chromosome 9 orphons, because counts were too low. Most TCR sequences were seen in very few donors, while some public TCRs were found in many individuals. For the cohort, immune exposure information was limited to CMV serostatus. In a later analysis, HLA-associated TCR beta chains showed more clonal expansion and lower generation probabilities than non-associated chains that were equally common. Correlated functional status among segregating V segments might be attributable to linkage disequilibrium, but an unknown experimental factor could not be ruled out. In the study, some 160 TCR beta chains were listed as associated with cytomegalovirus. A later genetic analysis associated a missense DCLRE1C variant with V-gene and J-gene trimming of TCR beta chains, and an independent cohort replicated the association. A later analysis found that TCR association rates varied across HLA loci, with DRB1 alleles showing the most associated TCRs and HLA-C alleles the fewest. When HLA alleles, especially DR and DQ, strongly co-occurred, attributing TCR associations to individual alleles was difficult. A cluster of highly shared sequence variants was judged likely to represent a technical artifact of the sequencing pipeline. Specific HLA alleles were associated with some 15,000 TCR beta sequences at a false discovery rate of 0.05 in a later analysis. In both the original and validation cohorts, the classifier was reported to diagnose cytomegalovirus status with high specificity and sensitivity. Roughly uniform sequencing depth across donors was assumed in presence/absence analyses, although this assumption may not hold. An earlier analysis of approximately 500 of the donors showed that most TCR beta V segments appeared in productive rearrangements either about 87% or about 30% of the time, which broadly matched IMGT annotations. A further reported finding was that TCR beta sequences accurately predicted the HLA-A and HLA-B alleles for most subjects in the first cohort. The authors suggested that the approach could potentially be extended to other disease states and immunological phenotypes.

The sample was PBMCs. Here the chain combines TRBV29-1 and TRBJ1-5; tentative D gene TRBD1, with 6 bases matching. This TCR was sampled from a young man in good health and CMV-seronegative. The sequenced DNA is TGCAGCTCAATCTGGGGGCACTATCAGCCCCAGCATTTT. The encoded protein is CSSIWGHYQPQHF.